A single sample is the source of the 17 T cell receptor beta chains below, sequenced in a study of neurological immune-mediated disorders. One entry per CDR3 protein, called by TCRdb with MiXCR from the 5' RACE reads. The sample lists some 43,000 distinct CDR3 sequences, 2.5% occurring once. The specimen was PBMCs. The receptors originated from a man aged 25-45 years with multiple sclerosis.

This clonotype came up many times. The V and J genes are TRBV6-6 and TRBJ2-6; 7 bases line up with TRBD1. Trimming removed 5 bases from V and 0 bases from J; junction bases left unmatched: 7. CDR1 and CDR2 from the germline V gene are MNHNY and SVGAGI (reference sequence). The CDR3 length is 17 residues. CDR3 residues: CASSPRDRFSGANVLTF. CDR3 DNA sequence: TGTGCCAGCAGTCCCCGGGACAGATTCTCTGGGGCCAACGTCCTGACTTTC.

The sample holds many counts of this clonotype. The V gene is TRBV18, the J gene TRBJ1-2; tentative D call: TRBD1 (5 bases). The CDR3 contains 11 residues. The germline gives CDR1 KGHSH, CDR2 LQKENI. Trimming pared 6 bases from V and 6 bases from J, leaving 8 bases between. CDR3 DNA: TGTGCCAGCTCCGTGGGACATGGCTACACCTTC. It codes for CASSVGHGYTF.

This clonotype was recorded at least ten times. The chain couples TRBV7-2 to TRBJ1-6, with 10 bases matching TRBD1. Germline values: CDR1 SGHTA, CDR2 FQGNSA. This CDR3 region has 15 residues. The junction had 1 base not matched to a gene; V was cut back by 1 base and J by 7 bases. The CDR3 DNA reads as TGTGCCAGCAGCTTAGTGGGACAGGGGAATTCACCCCTCCACTTT. It translates to CASSLVGQGNSPLHF.

V is TRBV18 and J is TRBJ2-7, with 8 bases that match TRBD1. CDR3 size: 14 residues. J was trimmed by 4 bases and V by 6 bases; bases with no gene match: 8. Germline lookup yields CDR1 KGHSH and CDR2 LQKENI. The CDR3 is CASSPDREDYEQYF. CDR3 bases: TGTGCCAGCTCTCCGGACAGGGAGGATTACGAGCAGTACTTC.

The chain is built from TRBV7-9 and TRBJ2-7; 7 bases line up with TRBD2. The germline V gene encodes CDR1 SEHNR and CDR2 FQNEAQ (reference sequence). The CDR3 length is 13 residues. The junction had 8 bases not matched to a gene; V was cut back by 5 bases and J by 7 bases. The CDR3 region is CASSVGTTWEQYF. Here the CDR3 DNA reads TGTGCCAGCAGCGTTGGGACTACCTGGGAGCAGTACTTC.

This clonotype was detected ten times or more. The chain combines TRBV5-1 with TRBJ1-4; tentative D call: TRBD1 (5 bases). Per the germline V gene, CDR1 is SGHRS and CDR2 is YFSETQ. This CDR3 comprises 16 residues. The V end lost 4 bases, the J end lost 0 bases, and 13 bases lay between the germline ends. The CDR3 spells CASSVSGSATNEKLFF. Written as DNA, the CDR3 is TGCGCCAGCAGCGTATCAGGGTCCGCAACTAATGAAAAACTGTTTTTT.

This clonotype occurred many times. V gene TRBV12-3 or TRBV12-4 combines with J gene TRBJ1-1; 7 bases agree with TRBD1. The CDR3 contains 14 residues. With V trimmed by 1 base and J by 5 bases, 4 bases remained unmatched. The CDR3 DNA reads as TGTGCCAGCAGTTTAGGCCCAGGGGGTACTGAAGCTTTCTTT. This gives the protein CASSLGPGGTEAFF.

The CDR3 loop is CSASTPTSGGANEQFF. The CDR3 DNA is TGCAGTGCTAGCACCCCAACTAGCGGGGGGGCGAATGAGCAGTTCTTC. V and J are TRBV20-1 and TRBJ2-1; 13 bases fit TRBD2. Germline values: CDR1 DFQATT, CDR2 SNEGSKA (reference sequence). This CDR3 has 16 residues. V gave up 3 bases and J gave up 7 bases; unmatched junction bases: 9.

This clonotype came up many times. The DNA of the CDR3 is TGTGCCAGCAGCTTAGCGCGGCGAGCGGGGGCCTCCTACAATGAGCAGTTCTTC. Translating gives CASSLARRAGASYNEQFF. The J gene is TRBJ2-1, the V gene TRBV7-2; 8 positions agree with TRBD2. V was pared by 0 bases and J by 0 bases, with 7 bases of the junction left unmatched. Germline CDR1 and CDR2: SGHTA and FQGNSA. This CDR3 region has 18 residues.

This clonotype was seen ten or more times. This chain uses TRBV20-1 with TRBJ2-7; 8 bases line up with TRBD1. The V gene end was trimmed by 4 bases and the J gene end by 2 bases; junction bases not matched to a gene: 10. Looked up from germline, CDR1 is DFQATT and CDR2 is SNEGSKA (reference sequence). This CDR3 contains 15 residues. CDR3 nucleotide sequence: TGCAGTGCTACAAGAAGACAGGGGCTTGCCTACGAGCAGTACTTC. Protein sequence: CSATRRQGLAYEQYF.

This clonotype was observed many times. The CDR3 DNA sequence: TGTGCCAGCAGTTATGGGGATCAGCCCCAGCATTTT. Translating gives CASSYGDQPQHF. The chain links TRBV12-3 or TRBV12-4 to TRBJ1-5; no clear D. V lost 4 bases to trimming and J lost 5 bases, with 6 bases between them. The CDR3 loop spans 12 amino acids.

At least ten counts were recorded for this clonotype. This chain's CDR3 is CASRRGGTTNEKLFF. Written as DNA, the CDR3 is TGTGCCAGCAGACGGGGTGGAACAACTAATGAAAAACTGTTTTTT. The rearrangement uses TRBV7-2 and TRBJ1-4; D unresolved. Between the trimmed V and J ends, which lost 6 bases and 0 bases, there was a span of 11 bases. CDR1 is SGHTA and CDR2 is FQGNSA in the germline V gene. This CDR3 has 15 residues. The whole variable domain, remainder taken from reference TRBV7-2 and TRBJ1-4, is GAGVSQSPSNKVTEKGKDVELRCDPISGHTALYWYRQSLGQGLEFLIYFQGNSAPDKSGLPSDRFSAERTGGSVSTLTIQRTQQEDSAVYLCASRRGGTTNEKLFFGSGTQLSVL.

This clonotype was counted many times. V and J are TRBV4-1 and TRBJ2-7; D unclear. Trimming took 4 bases from V and 0 from J, leaving 7 bases between them. The CDR3 totals 13 residues. Per the germline V gene, CDR1 is MGHRA and CDR2 is YSYEKL. CDR3 bases: TGCGCCAGCAGCCTCCCACACTCCTACGAGCAGTACTTC. Amino acid sequence: CASSLPHSYEQYF.

This clonotype was detected only a few times. A much larger clone lies a single base off, so this may be a read error. The chain couples TRBV7-9 to TRBJ1-1; D is perhaps TRBD1 (5 bases). CDR1 is SEHNR, CDR2 FQNEAQ, per germline (reference sequence). The CDR3 spans 15 residues. V dropped 4 bases and J dropped 5 bases, with 17 bases sitting between them. CDR3 nucleotide sequence: TGTGCCAGCAGCTACATCATTGAGGGGTGGACTGAAGCTTTCTTT. Translating gives CASSYIIEGWTEAFF.

This clonotype was picked up many times. CDR3 protein: CASSLDQDTEAFF. CDR3 coding DNA: TGTGCCAGCAGCTTAGATCAGGATACTGAAGCTTTCTTT. The V call is TRBV7-9, the J call TRBJ1-1; D remains unclear. The V gene lost 1 base and the J gene lost 5 bases, with 8 bases spanning the gap. This CDR3 is 13 amino acids long. Germline-derived CDR1 and CDR2 are SEHNR and FQNEAQ (reference sequence).

This clonotype came up many times. CDR3 in amino acids: CASSAETGYTEAFF. CDR3 DNA sequence: TGCGCCAGCAGCGCCGAGACAGGATACACTGAAGCTTTCTTT. The V call is TRBV5-1, the J call TRBJ1-1, with D perhaps TRBD1 (6 bases). The CDR3 runs 14 residues. V was cut by 4 bases and J by 3 bases, with 13 bases left in between. CDR1 and CDR2 (germline): SGHRS, YFSETQ.

This clonotype was detected ten times or more. The genes are TRBV6-5 and TRBJ1-1; the D is unclear. The V and J ends lost 0 bases and 12 bases respectively, with 8 bases between them. The V gene's germline CDR1 is MNHEY and CDR2 SVGAGI. CDR3 length: 11 residues. CDR3 sequence: CASSYSTETFF. The CDR3 DNA sequence: TGTGCCAGCAGTTACTCAACCGAGACTTTCTTT.